These 32 T cell receptor beta chains were sequenced from one sample in a study of a mutant IDH1 vaccine in newly diagnosed glioma. The time point is: week 23, last vaccination. Every vaccination contained 300 ug of the mutant IDH1 20-mer peptide and was paired with topical imiquimod. The assay was immunoSEQ multiplex PCR, and TCRdb's table has in-frame clones only and misses some. The data show over 45,000 clones, with 80% seen just once and under 8% held by the top ten. These receptors are not linked to any known antigen. The sample here was PBMCs, taken from a glioma patient whose treatment included an IDH1 peptide vaccine. These receptors came from a man aged 40-49 years with glioma.

V gene TRBV12-5 combines with J gene TRBJ1-4, with unresolved D. In germline, CDR1 is LGHNT, CDR2 FRNRAP. V was trimmed by 7 bases and J by 0 bases, leaving 12 bases between them. The CDR3 loop spans 15 amino acids. The CDR3 DNA reads as TGTGCTAGTGCCCGGAGAACGACAACTAATGAAAAACTGTTTTTT. Protein product: CASARRTTTNEKLFF.

The gene calls are TRBV4-1 and TRBJ1-4; tentatively, D is TRBD1 (6 bases). CDR3 size: 16 residues. The V gene lost 2 bases and the J gene lost 10 bases, with 20 bases spanning the gap. Per the germline V gene, CDR1 is MGHRA and CDR2 is YSYEKL. The CDR3 sequence is CASSQPRTARSSKLFF. The CDR3 region has the DNA TGCGCCAGCAGCCAACCACGGACAGCCCGCTCCTCAAAACTGTTTTTT.

V gene TRBV18 combines with J gene TRBJ1-1, with D possibly being TRBD1 (5 bases). CDR1 and CDR2 (germline): KGHSH, LQKENI. The V end was cut by 2 bases, the J end by 5 bases, with 9 bases between. This CDR3 spans 13 amino acids. The CDR3, as DNA: TGTGCCAGCTCACCAGAGGGGCCGACTGAAGCTTTCTTT. Its protein is CASSPEGPTEAFF.

The genes are TRBV6-5 and TRBJ2-3; no definite D call. CDR1 and CDR2 (germline): MNHEY, SVGAGI. The CDR3 has 14 residues. The ends were cut back, 2 bases at V and 2 bases at J, with 8 bases in the middle. The DNA for the CDR3 is TGTGCCAGCAGTTACGGGCTCCACACAGATACGCAGTATTTT. Its protein is CASSYGLHTDTQYF.

The rearrangement joins TRBV7-8 to TRBJ2-7; 9 nucleotides match TRBD1. CDR1 SGHVS and CDR2 FQNEAQ come from the germline V gene. J lost 7 bases, V lost 3 bases, and 7 bases had no gene match. CDR3 length: 14 amino acids. The CDR3: CASSFWDRATEQYF. The CDR3 nucleotides read TGTGCCAGCAGCTTCTGGGACAGGGCAACGGAGCAGTACTTC.

This chain links TRBV29-1 with TRBJ1-4; 9 nucleotides align to TRBD1. V trimming: 7 bases; J trimming: 7 bases; junction bases outside the gene matches: 16. Per germline, CDR1 SQVTM and CDR2 ANQGSEA. The CDR3 sequence is 16 residues long. CDR3 loop: CSAASVGTGQFEKLFF. The CDR3 region has the DNA TGCAGCGCCGCCTCAGTTGGGACAGGGCAGTTTGAAAAACTGTTTTTT.

CDR3 protein: CASSHLPGQRSSNEQFF. CDR3 sequence (DNA): TGCGCCAGCAGCCACCTGCCGGGACAGCGGTCTTCAAATGAGCAGTTCTTC. The J gene is TRBJ2-1, the V gene TRBV4-1; 7 positions match TRBD1. Germline V lookup: CDR1 MGHRA, CDR2 YSYEKL. V was pared by 3 bases and J by 7 bases, with 15 bases of the junction left unmatched. This CDR3 contains 17 residues.

The chain carries TRBV27 and TRBJ2-3, with D possibly matching TRBD2 (6 bases). The germline CDR1 and CDR2 sequences are MNHEY and SMNVEV (reference sequence). The CDR3 sequence is 16 residues long. V shed 2 bases and J shed 0 bases, with 12 bases lying between them. The CDR3 nucleotides read TGTGCCAGCAGTTTAAAGTGGGGGGAGAGCACAGATACGCAGTATTTT. Its translation: CASSLKWGESTDTQYF.

This clone was observed a handful of times. A junction end diverges from the germline sequence, so it may reflect a read error. V is TRBV2 and J is TRBJ2-3; D is perhaps TRBD1 (5 bases). Germline V lookup: CDR1 SNHLY, CDR2 FYNNEI. The CDR3 loop spans 11 amino acids. CDR3 sequence (DNA): TGTGCCAGCAGTACCTCCCCCGCGGACACTTTT. Amino acid sequence: CASSTSPADTF. The whole variable domain, filled in from reference TRBV2 and TRBJ2-3, reads EPEVTQTPSHQVTQMGQEVILRCVPISNHLYFYWYRQILGQKVEFLVSFYNNEISEKSEIFDDQFSVERPDGSNFTLKIRSTKLEDSAMYFCASSTSPADTFGPGTRLTVL.

The V gene is TRBV2, the J gene TRBJ1-1; D unclear. V was clipped by 2 bases and J by 8 bases, with 12 bases between them. The CDR3 sequence is 13 residues long. The germline gives CDR1 SNHLY, CDR2 FYNNEI. Here the CDR3 DNA reads TGTGCCAGCAGTGAATCTCATCGAGCAGAAGCTTTCTTT. Translating it yields CASSESHRAEAFF.

This clone was picked up a small number of times. The chain couples TRBV5-1 to TRBJ1-1; maybe TRBD1 (5 bases). CDR1 SGHRS and CDR2 YFSETQ come from the germline V gene. Trimming left V 4 bases short and J 1 base short, with 11 bases between. The CDR3 length is 14 residues. In DNA, the CDR3 is TGCGCCAGCAGCCCCAGGGAGCGGAACACTGAAGCTTTCTTT. It is translated as CASSPRERNTEAFF.

This clone was observed a few times. CDR3 nucleotide sequence: TGTGCCAGCAGTTTGGGACAGGACACTTCACCCCTCCACTTT. Translating it yields CASSLGQDTSPLHF. The genes are TRBV6-5 and TRBJ1-6; 8 bases align to TRBD1. This CDR3 comprises 14 residues. The junction had 5 bases not matched to a gene; V was cut back by 4 bases and J by 9 bases. Germline assignment: CDR1 MNHEY and CDR2 SVGAGI.

The chain employs TRBV27 and TRBJ1-5, with D possibly TRBD1 on 6 matching bases. V dropped 4 bases and J dropped 0 bases, with 13 bases sitting between them. Looked up from germline, CDR1 is MNHEY and CDR2 is SMNVEV (reference sequence). This CDR3 spans 16 amino acids. The CDR3 loop reads CASSSRTAYSNQPQHF. The CDR3 DNA follows: TGTGCCAGCAGTTCGCGGACAGCCTATAGCAATCAGCCCCAGCATTTT.

This chain joins TRBV5-1 and TRBJ2-7, with TRBD2 identical over 9 bases. The length of the CDR3 is 15 residues. Trimming at V came to 0 bases and at J to 3 bases, leaving 4 bases not matched to a gene. Germline CDR1 and CDR2: SGHRS and YFSETQ. The CDR3 bases are TGCGCCAGCAGCTTGGTGCGGGGGGGCGGCTACGAGCAGTACTTC. Translated: CASSLVRGGGYEQYF.

The chain links TRBV5-4 to TRBJ1-2; D gene uncertain. The V end was cut by 0 bases, the J end by 2 bases, with 8 bases between. The CDR3 sequence is 14 residues long. Germline assignment: CDR1 SGHNT and CDR2 YYREEE (reference sequence). CDR3 sequence: CASSLVGRNYGYTF. CDR3 coding DNA: TGTGCCAGCAGCTTGGTCGGCCGAAACTATGGCTACACCTTC.

The chain combines TRBV7-9 with TRBJ1-5; tentative D call: TRBD1 (6 bases). CDR1 is SEHNR, CDR2 FQNEAQ, per germline (reference sequence). With 6 bases removed from V and 7 bases from J, the gap between germline ends came to 10 bases. CDR3 size: 12 residues. CDR3 amino acids: CASRRGEQPQHF. CDR3 nucleotide sequence: TGTGCCAGCAGGAGGGGGGAACAGCCCCAGCATTTT.

CDR3 DNA: TGTGCCAGCAGTCCCGGACCCTACGAGCAGTACTTC. Translation: CASSPGPYEQYF. The rearrangement joins TRBV6-1 to TRBJ2-7; D gene ambiguous. V was clipped by 5 bases and J by 2 bases, with 7 bases between them. The CDR3 extends over 12 amino acids. CDR1 is MNHNS, CDR2 SASEGT, per germline.

This clone has a single count. The gene calls are TRBV7-2 and TRBJ2-1, with D possibly being TRBD1 (6 bases). The germline V gene has CDR1 SGHTA and CDR2 FQGNSA. The CDR3 extends over 16 amino acids. The V and J ends lost 4 bases and 1 base respectively, with 14 bases between them. Written as DNA, the CDR3 is TGTGCCAGCAGCTCCCGGCCCGGGACATCCTACAATGAGCAGTTCTTC. It yields the protein CASSSRPGTSYNEQFF.

V usage is TRBV5-6 and J usage is TRBJ2-7; TRBD1 matches at 11 bases. CDR1 is SGHDT, CDR2 YYEEEE, per germline. The CDR3 runs to 15 residues. Germline trimming cut 4 bases from V and 2 bases from J; bases unmatched to any gene: 5. The CDR3 loop is CASSPGTGGTYEQYF. CDR3 bases: TGTGCCAGCAGCCCCGGGACAGGGGGTACCTACGAGCAGTACTTC.

The rearrangement links TRBV29-1 to TRBJ1-3, with no clear D. The CDR3 length is 12 residues. The germline CDR1 and CDR2 sequences are SQVTM and ANQGSEA. The germline V and J ends were trimmed by 3 bases and 4 bases, with 7 bases remaining between them. This chain's CDR3 is CSVDLGGNTIYF. The CDR3 DNA reads TGCAGCGTTGACTTAGGGGGAAACACCATATATTTT.

The genes are TRBV7-2 and TRBJ2-2; D ambiguous. The CDR3 runs 12 residues. The V gene's germline CDR1 is SGHTA and CDR2 FQGNSA. V gave up 5 bases and J gave up 4 bases, with 5 bases separating them. CDR3 DNA: TGTGCCAGCAGCCACACCACCGGGGAGCTGTTTTTT. Translated, it gives CASSHTTGELFF. Filled out from reference TRBV7-2 and TRBJ2-2, the complete variable domain reads GAGVSQSPSNKVTEKGKDVELRCDPISGHTALYWYRQSLGQGLEFLIYFQGNSAPDKSGLPSDRFSAERTGGSVSTLTIQRTQQEDSAVYLCASSHTTGELFFGEGSRLTVL.

This clone was detected ten times or more. The chain links TRBV6-1 to TRBJ1-2; D perhaps matches TRBD1 (5 bases). The CDR3 length is 14 residues. The V end lost 0 bases, the J end lost 7 bases, and 12 bases lay between the germline ends. Germline V CDR1 and CDR2: MNHNS, SASEGT. The CDR3 reads CASSEATGGGGYTF. In DNA form, the CDR3 reads TGTGCCAGCAGTGAAGCGACCGGGGGGGGTGGCTACACCTTC.

The chain is built from TRBV27 and TRBJ2-3; the match to TRBD2 covers 7 bases. The J segment lost 4 bases and the V segment lost 7 bases, leaving 8 bases of the junction unmatched. The germline V gene has CDR1 MNHEY and CDR2 SMNVEV (reference sequence). CDR3 length: 14 amino acids. The CDR3 DNA sequence: TGTGCCAGCACCCCTCTGGGGAGGGCAGATACGCAGTATTTT. This translates into CASTPLGRADTQYF.

In this sample, this clone turned up once. The chain has TRBV7-9 and TRBJ2-5, with 8 bases lining up with TRBD1. V was pared by 6 bases and J by 4 bases, with 7 bases of the junction left unmatched. From germline, CDR1 is SEHNR and CDR2 FQNEAQ (reference sequence). The CDR3 is 14 amino acids. DNA of the CDR3: TGTGCCAGCAGGTCGACAGGGGATGGAGAGACCCAGTACTTC. Protein sequence: CASRSTGDGETQYF.

About this clone itself: Its ends do not fully match the called genes, so a read error is possible. DNA for the CDR3: TGTGCCGGCAGAGGGGACTCCCAATCAGAGACCCAGTACTTC. This encodes CAGRGDSQSETQYF. The J gene is TRBJ2-5, the V gene TRBV2, with D possibly matching TRBD2 (6 bases). The CDR3 length is 14 residues. Germline V gene lookup returns CDR1 SNHLY and CDR2 FYNNEI.

V gene TRBV7-8 combines with J gene TRBJ2-5; D unclear. V lost 7 bases and J 4 bases, leaving 13 bases between the germline ends. Per germline, CDR1 SGHVS and CDR2 FQNEAQ. The CDR3 contains 13 residues. The CDR3 sequence is CASTYRQVETQYF. CDR3 nucleotides: TGTGCCAGCACATACCGGCAGGTAGAGACCCAGTACTTC.

This rearrangement joins TRBV10-2 to TRBJ2-7, with D uncertain. The V gene lost 3 bases and the J gene lost 0 bases, with 6 bases spanning the gap. Germline CDR1 is WSHSY and CDR2 is SAAADI. The CDR3 spans 13 residues. Here the CDR3 reads CASSEGSSYEQYF. The CDR3 DNA is TGCGCCAGCAGTGAAGGTAGCTCCTACGAGCAGTACTTC.

The CDR3 sequence: CASSLGIGGGTYEQYF. For the CDR3, the DNA is TGTGCCAGCAGCTTAGGTATTGGCGGGGGAACCTACGAGCAGTACTTC. This chain joins TRBV7-2 and TRBJ2-7, with 7 bases fitting TRBD2. The CDR3 sequence is 16 residues long. Unmatched junction bases numbered 8, after V lost 1 base and J lost 2 bases. Germline V gene sequence: CDR1 SGHTA, CDR2 FQGNSA.

The chain links TRBV19 to TRBJ1-2, with 9 nucleotides matching TRBD1. Germline CDR1 and CDR2: LNHDA and SQIVND (reference sequence). The CDR3 totals 15 residues. With 1 base clipped from V and 4 bases from J, the junction kept 4 bases outside the gene matches. The CDR3 sequence: CASSIAGQGIYGYTF. In DNA, the CDR3 is TGTGCCAGTAGTATAGCCGGACAGGGGATCTATGGCTACACCTTC. The full variable domain, with the rest looked up from reference TRBV19 and TRBJ1-2, is DGGITQSPKYLFRKEGQNVTLSCEQNLNHDAMYWYRQDPGQGLRLIYYSQIVNDFQKGDIAEGYSVSREKKESFPLTVTSAQKNPTAFYLCASSIAGQGIYGYTFGSGTRLTVV.

This clone has just a few counts. The V call is TRBV2, the J call TRBJ2-4, with D possibly being TRBD1 (5 bases). This CDR3 is 13 amino acids long. V was clipped by 3 bases and J by 9 bases, with 12 bases between them. Germline CDR1 is SNHLY and CDR2 is FYNNEI. DNA of the CDR3: TGTGCCAGCAGTGACCAGGGTAATGTCATTCAGTACTTC. This codes for CASSDQGNVIQYF. The entire variable domain, with the rest obtained from reference TRBV2 and TRBJ2-4, is as follows: EPEVTQTPSHQVTQMGQEVILRCVPISNHLYFYWYRQILGQKVEFLVSFYNNEISEKSEIFDDQFSVERPDGSNFTLKIRSTKLEDSAMYFCASSDQGNVIQYFGAGTRLSVL.

This rearrangement joins TRBV5-5 to TRBJ2-7, with 12 bases aligning to TRBD1. V gave up 5 bases and J gave up 7 bases; unmatched junction bases: 7. The CDR3 loop spans 14 amino acids. Germline V CDR1 and CDR2: SGHKS, YYEKEE (reference sequence). Written as DNA, the CDR3 is TGTGCCAGCAGGCCCCGGGACAGGGGGCTGGAGCAGTACTTC. Residues: CASRPRDRGLEQYF.

The chain has TRBV4-2 and TRBJ1-4; TRBD1 aligns across 9 bases. The CDR3 runs to 14 residues. V shed 7 bases, J shed 8 bases, and the junction held 8 bases outside the gene matches. CDR1 and CDR2 from the germline V gene are LGHNA and YNFKEQ. CDR3 in amino acids: CASTRGQGEEKLFF. The CDR3 coding sequence is TGTGCCAGCACCAGGGGACAGGGAGAGGAAAAACTGTTTTTT.